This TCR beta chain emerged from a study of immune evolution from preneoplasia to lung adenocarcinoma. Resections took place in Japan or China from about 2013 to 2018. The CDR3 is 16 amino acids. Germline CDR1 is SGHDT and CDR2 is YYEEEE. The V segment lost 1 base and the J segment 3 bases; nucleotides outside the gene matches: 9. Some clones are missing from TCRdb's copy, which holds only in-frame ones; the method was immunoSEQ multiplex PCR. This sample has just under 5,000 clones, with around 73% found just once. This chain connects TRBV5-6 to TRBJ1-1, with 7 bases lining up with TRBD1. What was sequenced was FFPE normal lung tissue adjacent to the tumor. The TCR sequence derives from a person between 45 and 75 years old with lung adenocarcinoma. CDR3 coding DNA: TGTGCCAGCAGCTTGTTAATCTCAGGGGGTGACACTGAAGCTTTCTTT. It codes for CASSLLISGGDTEAFF.